This TCR beta chain was profiled in a study of blood T cell repertoires in COVID-19. For the study at large: Collection of acute and convalescent COVID-19 samples took place in the United States, Italy and Spain. PBMCs, B-cell-depleted T cells, or T cells were the source of the cDNA or gDNA that made up the material.

The germline V gene encodes CDR1 LNHDA and CDR2 SQIVND (reference sequence). The CDR3 contains 17 residues. V trimming: 8 bases; J trimming: 6 bases; junction bases outside the gene matches: 20. Per the original data handling: Amplification with reference gene primers provided the estimates of nucleated cell counts. Profiled with immunoSEQ multiplex PCR; TCRdb holds only in-frame clones, not every one. That table furnishes V, J and clone size, whereas the DNA furnished D and trimming. In the table there are some 70,000 clones, around 90% of which are singletons. The sample taken for sequencing was peripheral blood. The clonotype originates from an elderly woman with active COVID-19. The J gene is TRBJ1-2, the V gene TRBV19; 8 bases are shared with TRBD1. The CDR3: CASRRTGTGGDIHGYTF. In nucleotides, the CDR3 is TGTGCCAGTCGCCGGACAGGGACAGGAGGTGATATACATGGCTACACCTTC.